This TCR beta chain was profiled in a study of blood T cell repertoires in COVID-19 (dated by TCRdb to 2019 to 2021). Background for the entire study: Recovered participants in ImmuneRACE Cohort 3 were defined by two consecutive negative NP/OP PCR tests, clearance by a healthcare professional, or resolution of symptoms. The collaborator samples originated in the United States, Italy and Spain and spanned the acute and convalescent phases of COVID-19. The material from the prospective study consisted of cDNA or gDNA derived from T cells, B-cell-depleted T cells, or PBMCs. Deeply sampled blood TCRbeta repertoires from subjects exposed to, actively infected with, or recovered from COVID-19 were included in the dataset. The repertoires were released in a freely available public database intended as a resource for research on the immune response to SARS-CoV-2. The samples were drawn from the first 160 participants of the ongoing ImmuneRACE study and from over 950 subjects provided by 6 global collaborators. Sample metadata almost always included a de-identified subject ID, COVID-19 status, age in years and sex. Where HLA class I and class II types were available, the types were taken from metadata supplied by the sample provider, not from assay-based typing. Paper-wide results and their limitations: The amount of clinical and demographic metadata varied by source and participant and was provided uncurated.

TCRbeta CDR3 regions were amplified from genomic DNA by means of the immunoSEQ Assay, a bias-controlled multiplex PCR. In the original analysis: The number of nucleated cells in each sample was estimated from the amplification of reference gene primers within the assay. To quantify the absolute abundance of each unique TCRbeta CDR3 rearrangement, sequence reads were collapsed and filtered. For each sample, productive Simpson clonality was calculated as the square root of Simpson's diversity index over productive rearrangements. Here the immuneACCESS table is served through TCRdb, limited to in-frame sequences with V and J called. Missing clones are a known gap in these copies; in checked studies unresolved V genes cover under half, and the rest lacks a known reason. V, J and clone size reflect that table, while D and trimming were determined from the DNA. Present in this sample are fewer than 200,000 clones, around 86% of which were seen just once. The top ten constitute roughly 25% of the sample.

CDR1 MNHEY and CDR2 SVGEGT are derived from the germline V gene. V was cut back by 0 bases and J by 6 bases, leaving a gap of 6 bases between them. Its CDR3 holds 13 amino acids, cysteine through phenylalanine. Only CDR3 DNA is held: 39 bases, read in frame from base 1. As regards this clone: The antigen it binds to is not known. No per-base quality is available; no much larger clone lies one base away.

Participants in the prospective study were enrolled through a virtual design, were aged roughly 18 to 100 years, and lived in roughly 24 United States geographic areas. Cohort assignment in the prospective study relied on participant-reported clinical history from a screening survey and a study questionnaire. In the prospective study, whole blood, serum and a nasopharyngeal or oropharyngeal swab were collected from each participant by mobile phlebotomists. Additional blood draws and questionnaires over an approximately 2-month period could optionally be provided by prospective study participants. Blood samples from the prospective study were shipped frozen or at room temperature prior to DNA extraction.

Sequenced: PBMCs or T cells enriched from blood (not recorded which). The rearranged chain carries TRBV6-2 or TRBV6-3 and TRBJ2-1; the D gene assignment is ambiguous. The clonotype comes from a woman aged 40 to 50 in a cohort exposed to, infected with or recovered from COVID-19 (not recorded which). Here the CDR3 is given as CASSYSLLNEQFF. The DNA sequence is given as TGTGCCAGCAGTTACTCGTTACTCAATGAGCAGTTCTTC.